A selection of T cell receptor beta chains follows, all from one sample in a study of T cell responses to AZD1222 COVID-19 vaccine. The assay was immunoSEQ multiplex PCR, and TCRdb's table has in-frame clones only and misses some. The table shows around 160,000 clones, with 88% occurring only once. This material consisted of peripheral blood, taken on day 0 of AZD1222 vaccination. The receptors derive from an adult in good health. The CDR3 runs from the conserved cysteine through the conserved F or W. A D gene is named only where the DNA matches it firmly. The listing skips clone size in some rows; elsewhere it reads once, few, many or a size class.

CDR3aa,CDR3nt,abundance,j_gene,d_gene,v_gene
CASSRIAGGSTDTQYF,TGCGCCAGCAGCAGAATAGCGGGGGGAAGCACAGATACGCAGTATTTT,NA,TRBJ2-3,TRBD2,TRBV5-1
CASSSRQVHTF,TGTGCCAGCAGCTCGAGACAGGTGCACACCTTC,NA,TRBJ1-2,NA,TRBV6-5
CASSFSEAYEQYF,TGTGCCAGCAGCTTTTCAGAGGCCTACGAGCAGTACTTC,NA,TRBJ2-7,NA,TRBV5-8
CASSVGGTSGATETQYF,TGTGCCAGCAGCGTAGGGGGGACTAGCGGGGCCACAGAGACCCAGTACTTC,NA,TRBJ2-5,TRBD2,TRBV9
CASRIGRGTAIQYF,TGTGCCAGCAGAATAGGCCGAGGGACGGCAATTCAGTACTTC,NA,TRBJ2-4,NA,TRBV6-6
CASSAGQGAQLYGYTF,TGCGCCAGCAGCGCCGGACAGGGGGCGCAATTATATGGCTACACCTTC,NA,TRBJ1-2,TRBD1,TRBV5-1
CASSPIRGEQYF,TGTGCCAGCTCACCCATCAGGGGAGAGCAGTACTTC,NA,TRBJ2-7,NA,TRBV18
CASSIGQGWVTEAFF,TGTGCCAGTAGTATTGGACAGGGTTGGGTAACTGAAGCTTTCTTT,once,TRBJ1-1,TRBD1,TRBV19
CATAARGGAREQYF,TGTGCCACCGCCGCGAGGGGCGGCGCGCGAGAGCAGTACTTC,NA,TRBJ2-7,NA,TRBV15
CASNGEGPFYGYTF,TGTGCCAGCAATGGAGAGGGGCCTTTCTATGGCTACACCTTC,NA,TRBJ1-2,NA,TRBV6-5
CATKRGVRSYEQYF,TGTGCCACGAAAAGGGGGGTTAGGTCCTACGAGCAGTACTTC,NA,TRBJ2-7,NA,TRBV19
CSASGLAGTYNEQFF,TGCAGTGCTAGTGGGCTAGCGGGGACCTACAATGAGCAGTTCTTC,NA,TRBJ2-1,TRBD2,TRBV20-1
CASSSSGGADQKFF,TGTGCCAGCAGCTCTAGCGGGGGGGCCGATCAGAAGTTCTTC,NA,TRBJ2-1,TRBD2,TRBV7-9
CASSEFRGRFYEQYF,TGCGCCAGCAGTGAGTTCAGGGGGAGGTTCTACGAGCAGTACTTC,NA,TRBJ2-7,NA,TRBV10-1
CASSLDQGTEGYTF,TGTGCCAGCAGCTTAGATCAGGGGACGGAAGGCTACACCTTC,NA,TRBJ1-2,NA,TRBV11-2
CASSVGEGPGNEQFF,TGTGCCAGCAGCGTGGGAGAAGGCCCCGGCAATGAGCAGTTCTTC,NA,TRBJ2-1,NA,TRBV9
CASSLYNEQFF,TGTGCCAGCAGCCTTTACAATGAGCAGTTCTTC,NA,TRBJ2-1,NA,TRBV3-1/TRBV3-2
CASSLLDDSSAAYYEQYF,TGTGCCAGCAGCTTACTGGACGACTCCTCTGCTGCCTACTACGAGCAGTACTTC,NA,TRBJ2-7,NA,TRBV11-2
CASSLAIWEGTVPVNTEAFF,TGTGCCAGCAGTTTAGCGATCTGGGAAGGGACGGTCCCTGTGAACACTGAAGCTTTCTTT,NA,TRBJ1-1,NA,TRBV27
CASSQEAVRGNTIYF,TGTGCCAGCAGCCAAGAGGCCGTTCGCGGTAACACCATATATTTT,NA,TRBJ1-3,NA,TRBV3-1/TRBV3-2
CASSRTGEETQYF,TGTGCCAGCAGTCGGACTGGAGAAGAGACCCAGTACTTC,NA,TRBJ2-5,NA,TRBV6-5
CASSPTLRGAFF,TGTGCCAGCAGTCCTACCCTCCGAGGCGCTTTCTTT,few,TRBJ1-1,NA,TRBV28
CASSAAPGPYEQYF,TGTGCCAGCAGCGCAGCCCCCGGGCCCTACGAGCAGTACTTC,NA,TRBJ2-7,NA,TRBV9
CASKGGAGASTDTQYF,TGTGCCAGCAAGGGGGGTGCGGGGGCTAGCACAGATACGCAGTATTTT,NA,TRBJ2-3,NA,TRBV2
CASSPGPPGQPYEQYF,TGTGCCAGCAGCCCTGGCCCGCCGGGACAGCCCTACGAGCAGTACTTC,NA,TRBJ2-7,TRBD1,TRBV5-5
CASSHALAGVSSYNEQFF,TGCGCCAGCAGCCACGCCCTAGCGGGGGTTAGCTCCTACAATGAGCAGTTCTTC,few,TRBJ2-1,TRBD2,TRBV4-3
CASAGPPGDTQYF,TGTGCCAGCGCGGGCCCCCCCGGGGATACGCAGTATTTT,NA,TRBJ2-3,NA,TRBV6-5
CATADGANTEAFF,TGTGCCACCGCGGACGGGGCGAACACTGAAGCTTTCTTT,NA,TRBJ1-1,NA,TRBV27
CASSRSEAFYGYTF,TGTGCCAGCAGCCGCAGCGAAGCGTTCTATGGCTACACCTTC,NA,TRBJ1-2,NA,TRBV6-5
CASSQDFSGGAFF,TGTGCCAGCAGCCAAGACTTTTCGGGAGGAGCTTTCTTT,NA,TRBJ1-1,NA,TRBV3-1/TRBV3-2
CASSPWGGVNYGYTF,TGTGCCAGCAGCCCCTGGGGAGGCGTGAACTATGGCTACACCTTC,NA,TRBJ1-2,NA,TRBV7-3
CASTPGGLYNQPQHF,TGTGCCAGCACCCCGGGGGGATTATACAATCAGCCCCAGCATTTT,NA,TRBJ1-5,NA,TRBV6-4
CASSQGVRSVGGHYEQYF,TGCGCCAGCAGCCAAGGTGTCCGGTCGGTGGGGGGCCACTACGAGCAGTACTTC,NA,TRBJ2-7,NA,TRBV4-3
CASSLSPRSTGELFF,TGTGCCAGCAGTTTATCCCCTAGAAGTACCGGGGAGCTGTTTTTT,NA,TRBJ2-2,NA,TRBV28
CASSPGQAVGEQYF,TGTGCCAGCAGCCCCGGACAGGCGGTGGGCGAGCAGTACTTC,few,TRBJ2-7,TRBD1,TRBV5-5
CASRAGLAGTYEQYF,TGTGCCAGCAGAGCAGGACTAGCGGGGACCTACGAGCAGTACTTC,NA,TRBJ2-7,TRBD2,TRBV2
CASSCRTRGTGELFF,TGTGCCAGCAGCTGTAGGACTAGGGGCACCGGGGAGCTGTTTTTT,few,TRBJ2-2,NA,TRBV12-1
CASSLGVQTSGDTQYF,TGTGCCAGCAGCTTAGGGGTACAGACTAGCGGGGATACGCAGTATTTT,NA,TRBJ2-3,TRBD2,TRBV7-2
CASSFGQSGVRTEAFF,TGCGCCAGCAGCTTCGGACAGAGCGGCGTGCGCACTGAAGCTTTCTTT,NA,TRBJ1-1,NA,TRBV5-1
CASSQHQEQYF,TGTGCCAGCAGCCAACACCAGGAGCAGTACTTC,NA,TRBJ2-7,NA,TRBV3-1/TRBV3-2
CASSLRQGDGYTF,TGTGCCAGCAGCCTTAGACAGGGCGATGGCTACACCTTC,NA,TRBJ1-2,TRBD1,TRBV9
CAISSQDNTGELFF,TGTGCCATCAGCAGCCAGGACAACACCGGGGAGCTGTTTTTT,NA,TRBJ2-2,NA,TRBV10-3
CAINLQGQGTEAFF,TGTGCCATCAATTTACAGGGCCAAGGCACTGAAGCTTTCTTT,NA,TRBJ1-1,NA,TRBV10-3
CSAPGAGEQYF,TGCAGTGCCCCGGGCGCGGGCGAGCAGTACTTC,NA,TRBJ2-7,NA,TRBV20-1
CASSLAGTHPSGNTIYF,TGTGCCAGCAGCTTGGCAGGCACACACCCCTCTGGAAACACCATATATTTT,NA,TRBJ1-3,NA,TRBV5-4
CASSLLGPTGSYEQYF,TGTGCCAGCAGCTTGTTGGGTCCGACGGGAAGCTACGAGCAGTACTTC,once,TRBJ2-7,NA,TRBV5-4
CSVDSRRGTEAFF,TGCAGCGTTGATAGCAGGAGGGGCACTGAAGCTTTCTTT,NA,TRBJ1-1,NA,TRBV29-1
CASSSGRPTAAEAFF,TGTGCCAGCAGCTCTGGACGGCCGACTGCGGCTGAAGCTTTCTTT,NA,TRBJ1-1,NA,TRBV7-9
CASSSGGANTEAFF,TGTGCCAGCAGTTCGGGGGGCGCGAACACTGAAGCTTTCTTT,once,TRBJ1-1,NA,TRBV6-5
CASSVATWAGDTGELFF,TGTGCCAGCAGCGTAGCTACGTGGGCAGGGGATACCGGGGAGCTGTTTTTT,NA,TRBJ2-2,NA,TRBV9
CASSGQGRAFF,TGTGCCAGCAGTGGACAGGGCAGAGCTTTCTTT,NA,TRBJ1-1,TRBD1,TRBV12-3/TRBV12-4
CASSLGLAGKQDEQFF,TGTGCCAGCTCCCTCGGACTAGCGGGGAAGCAGGATGAGCAGTTCTTC,NA,TRBJ2-1,TRBD2,TRBV18
CASSLGGDYGYTF,TGCGCCAGCAGCTTAGGTGGGGACTATGGCTACACCTTC,once,TRBJ1-2,NA,TRBV5-1
CASSRPEYTEAFF,TGTGCCAGCAGTCGACCGGAATACACTGAAGCTTTCTTT,NA,TRBJ1-1,NA,TRBV28
CASSPGQGGYGYTF,TGTGCCAGCAGCCCGGGACAGGGAGGCTATGGCTACACCTTC,NA,TRBJ1-2,TRBD1,TRBV7-9
CASSEEKARRGEANYGYTF,TGCGCCAGCAGTGAAGAAAAGGCCCGTCGGGGGGAAGCTAACTATGGCTACACCTTC,once,TRBJ1-2,NA,TRBV10-1
CASSLGQGGVGEAFF,TGTGCCAGCAGCCTGGGGCAGGGGGGTGTAGGGGAAGCTTTCTTT,NA,TRBJ1-1,TRBD1,TRBV6-5